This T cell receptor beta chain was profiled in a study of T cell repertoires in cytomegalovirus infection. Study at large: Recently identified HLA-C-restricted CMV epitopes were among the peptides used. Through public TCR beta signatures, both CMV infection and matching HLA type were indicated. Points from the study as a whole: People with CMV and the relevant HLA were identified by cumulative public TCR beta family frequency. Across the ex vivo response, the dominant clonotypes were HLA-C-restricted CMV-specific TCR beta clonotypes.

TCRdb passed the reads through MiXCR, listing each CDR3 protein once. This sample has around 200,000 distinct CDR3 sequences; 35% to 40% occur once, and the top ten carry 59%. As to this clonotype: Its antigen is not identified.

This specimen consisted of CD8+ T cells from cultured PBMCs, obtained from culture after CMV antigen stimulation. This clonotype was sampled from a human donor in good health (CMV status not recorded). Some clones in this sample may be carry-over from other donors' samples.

The CDR3 DNA follows: TGTGCCAGCAGTTTATCGACAGGCGCAAATTCACCCCTCCACTTT. It yields the protein CASSLSTGANSPLHF. The rearrangement uses TRBV27 and TRBJ1-6, with D perhaps TRBD1 (6 bases). The germline V gene has CDR1 MNHEY and CDR2 SMNVEV (reference sequence). This CDR3 is 15 amino acids long. Trimming cost V 0 bases and J 7 bases, with 10 bases left between them.